This TCR beta chain is drawn from a study of blood T cell repertoires in COVID-19. At the level of the study: Samples came from the United States, Italy and Spain, spanning acute and convalescent COVID-19. T cells, B-cell-depleted T cells, or PBMCs supplied cDNA or gDNA.

Some clones are missing from TCRdb's copy, which holds only in-frame ones; the method was immunoSEQ multiplex PCR. Of 250,000 to 350,000 clones listed, roughly 83% are singletons. The length of the CDR3 is 14 residues. V was pared by 0 bases and J by 7 bases, with 5 bases of the junction left unmatched. CDR1 and CDR2 from the germline V gene are LGHDT and YNNKEL (reference sequence). Sequenced input: peripheral blood. The clonotype was recovered from a woman aged 50 to 65 with acute or convalescent COVID-19. The V gene is TRBV3-1 (or the pseudogene TRBV3-2), the J gene TRBJ1-2, with 7 bases aligning to TRBD1. The CDR3 loop reads CASSQDTGALGYTF. CDR3 nucleotides: TGTGCCAGCAGCCAAGATACAGGGGCGCTTGGCTACACCTTC.